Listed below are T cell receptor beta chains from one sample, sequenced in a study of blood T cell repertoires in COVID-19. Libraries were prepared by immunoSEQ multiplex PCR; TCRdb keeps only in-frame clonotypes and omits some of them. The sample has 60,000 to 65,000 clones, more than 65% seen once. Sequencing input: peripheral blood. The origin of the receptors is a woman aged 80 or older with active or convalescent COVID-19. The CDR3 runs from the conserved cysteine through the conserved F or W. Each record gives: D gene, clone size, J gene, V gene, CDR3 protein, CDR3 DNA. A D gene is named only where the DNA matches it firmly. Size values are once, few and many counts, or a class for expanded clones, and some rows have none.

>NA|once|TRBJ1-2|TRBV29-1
CSVDSFYGYTF
TGCAGCGTTGACAGTTTCTATGGCTACACCTTC
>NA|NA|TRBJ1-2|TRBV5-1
CASSPVTGYNYGYTF
TGCGCCAGCAGCCCGGTTACAGGGTACAACTATGGCTACACCTTC
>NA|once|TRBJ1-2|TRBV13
CASSLVQGGYGYTF
TGTGCCAGCAGCTTAGTACAGGGCGGATATGGCTACACCTTC
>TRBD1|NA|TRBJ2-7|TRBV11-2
CASSLGQGRAYEQYF
TGTGCCAGCAGCTTAGGACAGGGTCGGGCCTACGAGCAGTACTTC
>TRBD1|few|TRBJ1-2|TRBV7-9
CASSLDRGVNGYTF
TGTGCCAGCAGCTTAGACAGGGGGGTTAATGGCTACACCTTC
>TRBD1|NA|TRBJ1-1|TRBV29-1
CSVWPLRQGASEAFF
TGCAGCGTTTGGCCCCTAAGACAGGGGGCTTCTGAAGCTTTCTTT
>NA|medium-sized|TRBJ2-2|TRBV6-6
CASSRSVDGELFF
TGTGCCAGCAGTAGATCGGTAGACGGGGAGCTGTTTTTT
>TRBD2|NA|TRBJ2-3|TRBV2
CASSEGGGARAADTQYF
TGTGCCAGCAGTGAAGGCGGGGGGGCAAGGGCGGCAGATACGCAGTATTTT
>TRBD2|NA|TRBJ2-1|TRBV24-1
CATSDGGAAYNEQFF
TGTGCCACCAGTGACGGGGGGGCGGCCTACAATGAGCAGTTCTTC
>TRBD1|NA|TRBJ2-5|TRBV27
CASKTDRGKETQYF
TGTGCCAGCAAAACGGACAGGGGGAAGGAGACCCAGTACTTC
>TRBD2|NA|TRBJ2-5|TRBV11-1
CASGSSGGAEETQYF
TGTGCCAGCGGATCTAGCGGGGGGGCCGAGGAGACCCAGTACTTC
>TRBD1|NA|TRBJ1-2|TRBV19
CASSTTGIADGYTF
TGTGCCAGTAGCACGACAGGGATCGCAGATGGCTACACCTTC
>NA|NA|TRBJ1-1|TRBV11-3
CASSPIGLTYTEAFF
TGTGCCAGCAGCCCCATCGGACTCACGTACACTGAAGCTTTCTTT
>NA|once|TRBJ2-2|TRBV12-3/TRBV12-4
CATSLGHTGELFF
TGTGCCACTTCACTGGGGCATACCGGGGAGCTGTTTTTT
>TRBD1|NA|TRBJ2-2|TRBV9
CASSLRDRANTGELFF
TGTGCCAGCAGCCTACGGGACAGGGCGAACACCGGGGAGCTGTTTTTT
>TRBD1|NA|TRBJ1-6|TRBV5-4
CASSGGGQGVSPLHF
TGTGCCAGCAGCGGCGGCGGACAGGGGGTTTCACCCCTCCACTTT
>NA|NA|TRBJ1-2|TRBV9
CASSERDTFNYGYTF
TGTGCCAGCAGCGAAAGGGACACGTTTAACTATGGCTACACCTTC
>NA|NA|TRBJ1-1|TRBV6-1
CASSEARNTEAFF
TGTGCCAGCAGTGAAGCGCGGAACACTGAAGCTTTCTTT
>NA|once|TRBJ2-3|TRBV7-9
CASSPTGDTQYF
TGTGCCAGCAGCCCAACGGGAGATACGCAGTATTTT
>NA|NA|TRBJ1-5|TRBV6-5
CASSYGGLSNQPQHF
TGTGCCAGCAGTTACGGAGGGTTAAGCAATCAGCCCCAGCATTTT
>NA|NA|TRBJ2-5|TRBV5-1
CASSLQDSTYQETQYF
TGCGCCAGCAGCTTGCAGGACAGTACGTACCAAGAGACCCAGTACTTC
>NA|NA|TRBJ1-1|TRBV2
CASSGELDTEAFF
TGTGCCAGCTCGGGTGAGTTGGACACTGAAGCTTTCTTT
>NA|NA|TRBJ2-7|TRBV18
CASSGGGSSYEQYF
TGTGCCAGCTCAGGCGGAGGGAGCTCCTACGAGCAGTACTTC
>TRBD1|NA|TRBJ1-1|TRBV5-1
CASSLFGGTGDTEAFF
TGCGCCAGCAGCTTGTTTGGGGGGACAGGGGACACTGAAGCTTTCTTT
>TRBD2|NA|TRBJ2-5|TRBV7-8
CASSLRRGYQETQYF
TGTGCCAGCAGCTTGCGGCGGGGGTACCAAGAGACCCAGTACTTC
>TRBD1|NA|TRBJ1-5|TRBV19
CASSMLTGADWFNQPQHF
TGTGCCAGTAGTATGTTAACAGGGGCCGACTGGTTCAATCAGCCCCAGCATTTT
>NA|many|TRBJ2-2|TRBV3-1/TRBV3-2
CASSPRETATGELFF
TGTGCCAGCAGCCCACGAGAAACAGCCACCGGGGAGCTGTTTTTT
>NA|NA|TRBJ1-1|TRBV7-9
CASSLERGRNTEAFF
TGTGCCAGCAGCTTAGAAAGAGGGCGGAACACTGAAGCTTTCTTT
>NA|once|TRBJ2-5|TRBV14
CASSPSRAGWYEDQETQYF
TGTGCCAGCAGCCCAAGTCGGGCAGGGTGGTACGAGGACCAAGAGACCCAGTACTTC
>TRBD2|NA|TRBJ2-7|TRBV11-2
CASSPGSGLAGGSPYEQYF
TGTGCCAGCAGCCCCGGTTCAGGGCTAGCGGGGGGGTCCCCCTACGAGCAGTACTTC
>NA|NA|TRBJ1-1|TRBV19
CASKTGLNTEAFF
TGTGCCAGTAAAACAGGGTTGAACACTGAAGCTTTCTTT
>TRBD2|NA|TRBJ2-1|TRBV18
CASSPLPLAGGYNEQFF
TGTGCCAGCTCACCACTCCCACTAGCGGGGGGCTACAATGAGCAGTTCTTC
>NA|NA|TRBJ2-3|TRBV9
CASSVALTSTDTQYF
TGTGCCAGCAGCGTAGCGCTCACAAGCACAGATACGCAGTATTTT
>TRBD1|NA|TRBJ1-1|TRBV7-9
CASSLGRTGGAFF
TGTGCCAGCAGCTTAGGTCGGACAGGAGGAGCTTTCTTT
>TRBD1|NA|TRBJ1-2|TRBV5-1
CASSWGTGKDYGYTF
TGCGCCAGCAGCTGGGGGACAGGGAAGGACTATGGCTACACCTTC
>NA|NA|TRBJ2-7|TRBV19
CASSSDTAYEQYF
TGTGCCAGTAGTAGTGACACAGCCTACGAGCAGTACTTC
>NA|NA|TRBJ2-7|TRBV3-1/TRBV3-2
CASSQGAHSSYEQYF
TGTGCCAGCAGCCAAGGGGCACACTCCTCCTACGAGCAGTACTTC